These T cell receptor beta chains were read from a single sample in a study of T-cell reconstitution after alpha-beta-depleted transplantation in children. Each CDR3 protein gets one entry after TCRdb re-called the PCR reads with MiXCR. This table has around 300,000 distinct CDR3 sequences, 6.5% to 9% appearing once. The material was peripheral blood, obtained 360 days after TCRalphabeta/CD19-depleted stem cell transplant. All receptors derive from a female patient aged 2 to 10 who had a stem cell transplant for Fanconi anemia, so the T cells may come from the graft donor. Both conserved end residues are part of each CDR3. Each record gives: D gene, V gene, J gene, clone size, CDR3 length, CDR3 DNA, CDR3 protein. D genes are given only for firm matches. Not all rows give a size; the values are once, few, many and, for expanded clones, a class.

>.|TRBV12-3/TRBV12-4|TRBJ2-1|many|13
TGTGCCAGCAGTCCCCCTTCGGGGGATGAGCAGTTCTTC
CASSPPSGDEQFF
>TRBD2|TRBV11-2|TRBJ2-5|.|21
TGTGCCAGCAGCTTAGAACGGGGGTTGGGACTAGCGCCGTCCATCCAAGAGACCCAGTACTTC
CASSLERGLGLAPSIQETQYF
>.|TRBV30|TRBJ2-6|many|12
TGTGCCTGCGGGTCTGGGGCCAACGTCCTGACTTTC
CACGSGANVLTF
>TRBD1|TRBV15|TRBJ2-5|many|15
TGTGCCACCAGCAGGACAGGGGGCTATGGTGAGACCCAGTACTTC
CATSRTGGYGETQYF
>TRBD1|TRBV20-1|TRBJ1-5|.|14
TGCAGTGCCCCGTCTACAGGGGGCGATCAGCCCCAGCATTTT
CSAPSTGGDQPQHF
>.|TRBV6-5|TRBJ2-3|many|14
TGTGCCAGCAGTTACGGGGCCAACACAGATACGCAGTATTTT
CASSYGANTDTQYF
>.|TRBV29-1|TRBJ2-7|many|16
TGCAGCGTTGAAGTGGTAGGCAGTCCGAGCGCCTACGAGCAGTACTTC
CSVEVVGSPSAYEQYF
>TRBD2|TRBV4-2|TRBJ2-7|many|15
TGTGCCAGCAGCCAAGGGACTAGCGGGAGGGGCGAGCAGTACTTC
CASSQGTSGRGEQYF
>TRBD1|TRBV7-8|TRBJ2-1|many|17
TGTGCCAGCAGCTTAAGCCCCTCAGGGACAGGGTTAAATGAGCAGTTCTTC
CASSLSPSGTGLNEQFF
>.|TRBV6-5|TRBJ2-4|.|15
TGTGCCAGCAGTTACGTCGGTTCAGTCGGGGCCCTAGGATACTTC
CASSYVGSVGALGYF
>TRBD2|TRBV5-1|TRBJ2-1|few|15
TGCGCCAGCAGCATGGTCGGACTAGCGGGGGACGAGCAGTTCTTC
CASSMVGLAGDEQFF
>TRBD1|TRBV28|TRBJ2-5|many|15
TGTGCCAGCAGTTTAGATCAAACAGGGGAAGAGACCCAGTACTTC
CASSLDQTGEETQYF
>TRBD2|TRBV5-1|TRBJ2-3|many|15
TGCGCCAGCAGCCACTCTAGCGGGAGCACAGATACGCAGTATTTT
CASSHSSGSTDTQYF
>.|TRBV10-3|TRBJ1-1|many|13
TGTGCCATCAGTGAGGGGGCCCACTATGAAGCTTTCTTT
CAISEGAHYEAFF
>.|TRBV29-1|TRBJ2-1|many|11
TGCAGCGAAAGAACGTTCGGGGAGCAGTTCTTC
CSERTFGEQFF
>TRBD2|TRBV9|TRBJ2-3|many|18
TGTGCCAGCAGCGTACCCGAGGGACTAGCGGGAGACACAGATACGCAGTATTTT
CASSVPEGLAGDTDTQYF
>.|TRBV5-4|TRBJ2-3|many|15
TGTGCCAGCAGCTTGCGGGGGGCCTTCACAGATACGCAGTATTTT
CASSLRGAFTDTQYF
>.|TRBV5-6|TRBJ2-1|many|13
TGTGCCAGCAGCTTGGTTAGCGCCAATGAGCAGTTCTTC
CASSLVSANEQFF
>.|TRBV20-1|TRBJ1-1|.|12
TGCAGTGCTAGAGAAGGGGTCACTGAAGCTTTCTTT
CSAREGVTEAFF
>.|TRBV28|TRBJ1-1|many|17
TGTGCCAGCAGTTTAAGGGGCCATGAACCGATGACCACTGAAGCTTTCTTT
CASSLRGHEPMTTEAFF
>.|TRBV7-8|TRBJ1-1|few|12
TGTGCCAGCAGCATCAGGGGCACTGAAGCTTTCTTT
CASSIRGTEAFF
>TRBD1|TRBV6-1|TRBJ1-2|few|13
TGTGCCACCAATGGGGACAGCCCCTATGGCTACACCTTC
CATNGDSPYGYTF
>.|TRBV20-1|TRBJ2-7|many|10
TGCAGTGCTAGGATCTACGAGCAGTACTTC
CSARIYEQYF
>.|TRBV29-1|TRBJ2-2|many|11
TGCAGCGTCAAGGACACCGGGGAGCTGTTTTTT
CSVKDTGELFF
>TRBD2|TRBV20-1|TRBJ2-1|.|15
TGCAGTGCAGTACTAGCGGGGGACCTTTACAATGAGCAGTTCTTC
CSAVLAGDLYNEQFF
>.|TRBV12-3/TRBV12-4|TRBJ2-2|many|12
TGTGCCAGCTGGGCGAACACCGGGGAGCTGTTTTTT
CASWANTGELFF
>.|TRBV6-2/TRBV6-3|TRBJ2-7|many|13
TGTGCCAGCAGATCGACAGGTGAGGACGAGCAGTACTTC
CASRSTGEDEQYF
>TRBD1|TRBV7-9|TRBJ1-3|few|17
TGTGCCACCAACCCGGCGGACAGGGGGATCTCTGGAAACACCATATATTTT
CATNPADRGISGNTIYF
>TRBD1|TRBV2|TRBJ2-7|.|17
TGTGCCAGCAGTACTTCCCCCGGGGACAGGGGAGTGGGGGAGCAGTACTTC
CASSTSPGDRGVGEQYF
>TRBD1|TRBV28|TRBJ1-2|few|15
TGTGCCAGCAGTACCCCCGGGACAGGGGTCTATGGCTACACCTTC
CASSTPGTGVYGYTF
>TRBD1|TRBV7-2|TRBJ2-2|many|16
TGTGCCAGCAGCTTAGTTTGGGACAGGGGCACCGGGGAGCTGTTTTTT
CASSLVWDRGTGELFF
>.|TRBV4-3|TRBJ2-4|many|15
TGCGCCAGCAGCCAAGGGGTACTAGCCAAAAACATTCAGTACTTC
CASSQGVLAKNIQYF
>.|TRBV29-1|TRBJ2-7|many|13
TGCAGCGTTGGGGCAGGCCCGCTCTACGAGCAGTACTTC
CSVGAGPLYEQYF
>TRBD2|TRBV5-5|TRBJ2-2|.|17
TGTGCCAGCAGCCGCCTACCTAGCGGGGCGAACACCGGGGAGCTGTTTTTT
CASSRLPSGANTGELFF
>TRBD2|TRBV28|TRBJ2-1|few|17
TGTGCCAGCAGCCTGACCCGACTAGCGGGAGGAGAAAATGAGCAGTTCTTC
CASSLTRLAGGENEQFF
>TRBD2|TRBV28|TRBJ2-2|.|16
TGTGCCAGCAGGACACCTAGCGGGGGGGACACCGGGGAGCTGTTTTTT
CASRTPSGGDTGELFF
>.|TRBV20-1|TRBJ2-2|many|14
TGCAGTGCTCCCCGACACCCAGCGGCCGGGGAGCTGTTTTTT
CSAPRHPAAGELFF
>TRBD2|TRBV27|TRBJ2-3|many|15
TGTGCCAGCAGTTTTCTAGCGGGAGGCACAGATACGCAGTATTTT
CASSFLAGGTDTQYF
>TRBD1|TRBV28|TRBJ2-1|many|16
TGTGCCAGCAGTTCCCGGGGACAGGCGACCTACAATGAGCAGTTCTTC
CASSSRGQATYNEQFF
>TRBD1|TRBV7-2|TRBJ2-2|few|16
TGTGCCAGCAGCCCAATTGGACAGGGACGGGCCGGGGAGCTGTTTTTT
CASSPIGQGRAGELFF
>TRBD1|TRBV27|TRBJ2-7|.|16
TGTGCCAGCAGTTTAGTCGCCGGGACAGGGAACTACGAGCAGTACTTC
CASSLVAGTGNYEQYF
>.|TRBV20-1|TRBJ2-1|many|14
TGCAGTGCAAACCGAAACAGAGCCTACAATGAGCAGTTCTTC
CSANRNRAYNEQFF
>.|TRBV18|TRBJ2-3|many|13
TGTGCCAGCTCACCACATTTGCCAGATACGCAGTATTTT
CASSPHLPDTQYF
>.|TRBV4-1|TRBJ2-7|.|14
TGCGCCAGCAGCCAAGGGCCTACCGGGCACGAGCAGTACTTC
CASSQGPTGHEQYF
>.|TRBV15|TRBJ1-1|.|14
TGTGCCACCAGCAGAGATAGTGGGGACACTGAAGCTTTCTTT
CATSRDSGDTEAFF
>TRBD1|TRBV5-6|TRBJ1-5|.|15
TGTGCCAGCAGCTTGCAGACAGGGAGCAATCAGCCCCAGCATTTT
CASSLQTGSNQPQHF
>.|TRBV12-3/TRBV12-4|TRBJ1-5|many|13
TGTGCCAGCAGTTTTTCCGGCAATCAGCCCCAGCATTTT
CASSFSGNQPQHF
>TRBD1|TRBV6-4|TRBJ2-1|many|15
TGTGCCAGCAGTTTACAGGGGGTCCCCTACAATGAGCAGTTCTTC
CASSLQGVPYNEQFF
>.|TRBV4-3|TRBJ2-3|.|18
TGCGCCAGCAGCCAAGGAGGTTCTTGGGGGGGGGCCACAGATACGCAGTATTTT
CASSQGGSWGGATDTQYF
>TRBD1|TRBV20-1|TRBJ1-2|many|13
TGCAGTGCTAGGGATAGGACAGGTTATGGCTACACCTTC
CSARDRTGYGYTF
>.|TRBV5-1|TRBJ2-7|many|16
TGCGCCAGCAGCTTGAAAGCCCTGGGGGGATCCTACGAGCAGTACTTC
CASSLKALGGSYEQYF
>TRBD2|TRBV11-2|TRBJ2-5|many|17
TGTGCCAGCAGCTTAGACATCGGGGGGGAGCTTGGAGAGACCCAGTACTTC
CASSLDIGGELGETQYF